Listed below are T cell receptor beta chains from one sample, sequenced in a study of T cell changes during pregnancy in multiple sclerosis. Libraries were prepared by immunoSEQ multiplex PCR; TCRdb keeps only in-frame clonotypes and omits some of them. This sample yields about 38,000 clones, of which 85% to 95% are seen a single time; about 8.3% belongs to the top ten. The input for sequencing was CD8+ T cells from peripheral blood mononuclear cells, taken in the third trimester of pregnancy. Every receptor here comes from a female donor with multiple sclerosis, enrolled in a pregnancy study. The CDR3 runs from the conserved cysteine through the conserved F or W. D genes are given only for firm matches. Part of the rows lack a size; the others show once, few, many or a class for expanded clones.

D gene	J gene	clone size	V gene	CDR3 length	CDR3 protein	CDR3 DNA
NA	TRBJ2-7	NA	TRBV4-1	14	CASSPEFWGDEQYF	TGCGCCAGCAGCCCAGAGTTTTGGGGAGACGAGCAGTACTTC
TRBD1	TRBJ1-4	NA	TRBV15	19	CATSRAAPETGGRHEKLFF	TGTGCCACCAGCAGAGCCGCCCCAGAGACAGGGGGTAGACATGAAAAACTGTTTTTT
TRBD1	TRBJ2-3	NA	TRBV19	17	CASSLIRGQGLPDTQYF	TGTGCCAGTAGTTTAATTCGGGGACAGGGTTTACCAGATACGCAGTATTTT
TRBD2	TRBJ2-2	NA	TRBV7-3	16	CASSLVGSGDAGELFF	TGTGCCAGCAGCTTAGTAGGTAGCGGGGACGCCGGGGAGCTGTTTTTT
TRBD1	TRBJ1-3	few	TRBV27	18	CASSLKWGDRPSGNTIYF	TGTGCCAGCAGTCTAAAATGGGGGGACAGACCCTCTGGAAACACCATATATTTT
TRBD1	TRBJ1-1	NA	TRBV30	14	CAWSVGTGWTEAFF	TGTGCCTGGAGTGTGGGGACAGGGTGGACTGAAGCTTTCTTT
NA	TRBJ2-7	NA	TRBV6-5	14	CASSYTSGGYEQYF	TGTGCCAGCAGTTACACCTCCGGCGGCTACGAGCAGTACTTC
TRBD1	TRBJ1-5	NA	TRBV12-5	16	CASDSGRGQGRQPQHF	TGTGCTAGTGACTCAGGACGGGGACAGGGGAGGCAGCCCCAGCATTTT
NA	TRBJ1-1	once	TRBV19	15	CASSNEDSWGTEAFF	TGTGCCAGTAGTAACGAGGACAGTTGGGGGACTGAAGCTTTCTTT
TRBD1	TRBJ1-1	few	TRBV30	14	CAWGSGTGSTEAFF	TGTGCCTGGGGATCCGGGACAGGGAGCACTGAAGCTTTCTTT
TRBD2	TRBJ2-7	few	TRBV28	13	CASGEPGGYEQYF	TGTGCCAGCGGCGAACCGGGGGGATACGAGCAGTACTTC
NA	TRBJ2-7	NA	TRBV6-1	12	CASSPGVPEQYF	TGTGCCAGCAGCCCCGGGGTACCCGAGCAGTACTTC
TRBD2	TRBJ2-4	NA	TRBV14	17	CASSHLSGGAGGNIQYF	TGTGCCAGCAGCCACCTTAGCGGGGGGGCCGGAGGAAACATTCAGTACTTC
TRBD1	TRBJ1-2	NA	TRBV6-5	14	CASSYSTGLYGYTF	TGTGCCAGCAGTTACTCGACAGGGTTATATGGCTACACCTTC
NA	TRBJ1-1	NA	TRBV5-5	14	CASSLGGVLTEAFF	TGTGCCAGCAGCCTTGGGGGGGTACTGACTGAAGCTTTCTTT
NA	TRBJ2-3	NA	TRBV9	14	CASSVVSVPDTQYF	TGTGCCAGCAGCGTAGTGTCGGTCCCAGATACGCAGTATTTT
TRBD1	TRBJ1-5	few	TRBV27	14	CASTATGGNQPQHF	TGTGCCAGCACGGCGACAGGGGGCAATCAGCCCCAGCATTTT
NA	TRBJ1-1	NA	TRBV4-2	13	CASSQGTYTEAFF	TGTGCCAGCAGCCAAGGTACATACACTGAAGCTTTCTTT
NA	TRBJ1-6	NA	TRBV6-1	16	CASSETGKLYNSPLHF	TGTGCCAGCAGTGAGACGGGGAAACTTTATAATTCACCCCTCCACTTT
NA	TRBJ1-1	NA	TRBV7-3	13	CASSPTGSTEAFF	TGTGCCAGCAGCCCCACAGGGAGCACTGAAGCTTTCTTT
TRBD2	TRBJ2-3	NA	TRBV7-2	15	CASSPGTSDTDTQYF	TGTGCCAGCAGCCCCGGGACTAGCGATACAGATACGCAGTATTTT
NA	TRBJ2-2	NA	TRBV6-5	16	CASSYDSHANTGELFF	TGTGCCAGCAGTTACGACAGCCACGCGAACACCGGGGAGCTGTTTTTT
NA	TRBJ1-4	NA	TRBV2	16	CASSGSHPATNEKLFF	TGTGCCAGCAGTGGGTCCCATCCGGCAACTAATGAAAAACTGTTTTTT
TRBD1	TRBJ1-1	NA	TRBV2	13	CASHTGGGTEAFF	TGTGCCAGTCACACAGGGGGGGGCACTGAAGCTTTCTTT
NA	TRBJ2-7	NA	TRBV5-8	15	CASSLGISGTYEQYF	TGTGCCAGCAGCTTGGGAATTAGCGGAACCTACGAGCAGTACTTC
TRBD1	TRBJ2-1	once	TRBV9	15	CASSVEGAGYNEQFF	TGTGCCAGCAGCGTAGAGGGGGCCGGGTACAATGAGCAGTTCTTC
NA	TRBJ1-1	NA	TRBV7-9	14	CASSLAPPGTEAFF	TGTGCCAGCAGCTTAGCCCCACCGGGCACTGAAGCTTTCTTT
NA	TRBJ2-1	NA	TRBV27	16	CASSVLEGGNYNEQFF	TGTGCCAGCAGTGTCCTCGAAGGGGGTAATTACAATGAGCAGTTCTTC